Shown below are 18 T cell receptor beta chains from a single sample sequenced in a study of cytomegalovirus exposure and HLA in healthy donors. Both 60 Vbeta primers and 13 Jbeta primers went into the PCR. This table comes from immunoSEQ multiplex PCR, and its TCRdb copy is limited to in-frame clones, with some not included. The data contain some 190,000 clones, roughly four fifths of them singletons. What was sequenced was PBMCs. Every receptor here comes from a man between 18 and 35 years old in good health and CMV-seronegative.

J is TRBJ1-3 and V is TRBV30; D is unresolved. The CDR3 has 12 residues. Trimming removed 8 bases at V and 0 bases at J, with 8 bases between. The germline gives CDR1 GTSNPN, CDR2 SVGIG (reference sequence). The CDR3 nucleotides read TGTGCCCGCCTAAACTCTGGAAACACCATATATTTT. Its protein is CARLNSGNTIYF.

This chain links TRBV5-1 with TRBJ2-7, with 10 nucleotides matching TRBD2. CDR3 length: 15 residues. In germline, CDR1 is SGHRS, CDR2 YFSETQ. V was pared by 4 bases and J by 2 bases, with 6 bases of the junction left unmatched. CDR3 region: CASSQRTSGPYEQYF. CDR3 bases: TGCGCCAGCAGCCAGAGGACTAGCGGTCCCTACGAGCAGTACTTC.

The rearrangement links TRBV19 to TRBJ2-3, with 14 bases that match TRBD2. Germline V CDR1 and CDR2: LNHDA, SQIVND (reference sequence). V trimming: 6 bases; J trimming: 3 bases; junction bases outside the gene matches: 2. The CDR3 runs 15 residues. This chain's CDR3 is CASSRTSGGTDTQYF. CDR3 nucleotide sequence: TGTGCCAGTAGCCGGACTAGCGGGGGGACAGATACGCAGTATTTT.

V is TRBV19 and J is TRBJ2-7, with D possibly matching TRBD1 (6 bases). Trimming took off 5 bases at V and 2 bases at J, with 16 bases between the two ends. Per the germline V gene, CDR1 is LNHDA and CDR2 is SQIVND (reference sequence). The CDR3 loop spans 15 amino acids. The CDR3 DNA follows: TGTGCCAGTAGTTCTACAGGGTATTCAACCTACGAGCAGTACTTC. Its protein product is CASSSTGYSTYEQYF. The full variable domain, with the rest looked up from reference TRBV19 and TRBJ2-7, is DGGITQSPKYLFRKEGQNVTLSCEQNLNHDAMYWYRQDPGQGLRLIYYSQIVNDFQKGDIAEGYSVSREKKESFPLTVTSAQKNPTAFYLCASSSTGYSTYEQYFGPGTRLTVT.

V and J are TRBV15 and TRBJ1-5; 8 bases align to TRBD1. Germline V gene sequence: CDR1 LNHNV, CDR2 YYDKDF (reference sequence). V lost 5 bases to trimming and J lost 4 bases; unmatched junction nucleotides: 7. This CDR3 has 15 residues. The CDR3 protein is CATSGRTGRNQPQHF. DNA for the CDR3: TGTGCCACCAGCGGCCGGACAGGGAGAAATCAGCCCCAGCATTTT.

Details on this clone: The sample holds other DNA sequences that translate to the same CDR3. The chain employs TRBV5-1 and TRBJ2-5, with TRBD2 matching over 8 bases. V lost 0 bases and J lost 5; bases outside the gene matches: 0. Germline V gene data show CDR1 as SGHRS and CDR2 as YFSETQ. The CDR3 runs 13 residues. The CDR3 bases are TGCGCCAGCAGCTTGGGCGGGGGGGAGACCCAGTACTTC. It is translated as CASSLGGGETQYF.

The rearrangement joins TRBV9 to TRBJ2-3; weak D call: TRBD2 (5 bases). The CDR3 loop spans 15 amino acids. V was trimmed by 1 base and J by 0 bases, leaving 9 bases between them. The germline V gene has CDR1 SGDLS and CDR2 YYNGEE. CDR3 in amino acids: CASSVTGFSTDTQYF. The CDR3, as DNA: TGTGCCAGCAGCGTAACGGGATTTAGCACAGATACGCAGTATTTT.

The chain recombines TRBV9 with TRBJ2-7; no firm D call. CDR1 SGDLS and CDR2 YYNGEE come from the germline V gene. The CDR3 sequence is 16 residues long. V lost 2 bases and J 4 bases, leaving 19 bases between the germline ends. CDR3 protein: CASSVPILAPLYEQYF. DNA for the CDR3: TGTGCCAGCAGCGTGCCAATCTTGGCCCCCCTTTACGAGCAGTACTTC.

This chain joins TRBV10-3 and TRBJ1-1; D perhaps matches TRBD1 (5 bases). The CDR3 loop spans 13 amino acids. V was trimmed by 6 bases and J by 4 bases, leaving 12 bases between them. Germline V gives CDR1 ENHRY, CDR2 SYGVKD. CDR3 nucleotide sequence: TGTGCCATCAGCAAGGGAGGGACCACTGAAGCTTTCTTT. Protein: CAISKGGTTEAFF.

The chain links TRBV6-5 to TRBJ1-1; D may be TRBD1 (5 bases). The V gene lost 5 bases and the J gene lost 1 base, with 8 bases spanning the gap. Per germline, CDR1 MNHEY and CDR2 SVGAGI. The CDR3 consists of 13 residues. CDR3: CASSRGRNTEAFF. CDR3 in DNA: TGTGCCAGCAGTAGGGGTCGGAACACTGAAGCTTTCTTT.

The V and J genes are TRBV9 and TRBJ1-2, with 8 bases matching TRBD1. From germline, CDR1 is SGDLS and CDR2 YYNGEE. J gave up 0 bases and V 4 bases, and 5 bases lay outside the gene matches. This CDR3 has 15 residues. The CDR3, as DNA: TGTGCCAGCAGCTCAGGGGGCCCAGCTAACTATGGCTACACCTTC. Residues: CASSSGGPANYGYTF.

This clone was observed once. V is TRBV5-1 and J is TRBJ2-7; 7 nucleotides align to TRBD1. The CDR3 extends over 17 amino acids. The ends lost 1 base at V and 5 bases at J; junction bases unmatched: 15. CDR1 SGHRS and CDR2 YFSETQ come from the germline V gene. The CDR3 sequence: CASSLQVGGLNSDEQYF. CDR3 bases: TGCGCCAGCAGCTTGCAAGTAGGGGGCCTAAACAGCGACGAGCAGTACTTC.

The CDR3 bases are TGTGCCAGCAGCTGGGTGGGGGGCACTGAAGCTTTCTTT. Translated: CASSWVGGTEAFF. The chain is built from TRBV6-5 and TRBJ1-1; D is perhaps TRBD1 (5 bases). The CDR3 covers 13 residues. Germline values: CDR1 MNHEY, CDR2 SVGAGI. V dropped 6 bases and J dropped 4 bases, with 12 bases sitting between them.

The V and J genes are TRBV28 and TRBJ2-7; 11 bases are shared with TRBD1. With 6 bases clipped from V and 2 bases from J, the junction kept 6 bases outside the gene matches. This CDR3 comprises 15 residues. CDR1 is MDHEN and CDR2 is SYDVKM in the germline V gene. In DNA form, the CDR3 reads TGTGCCAGCAGGGTGGGGACAGGGGGGCCCTACGAGCAGTACTTC. Translation: CASRVGTGGPYEQYF.

Only one count was recorded for this clone. The J gene is TRBJ1-3, the V gene TRBV27, with 8 bases fitting TRBD1. The CDR3 contains 14 residues. CDR1 is MNHEY and CDR2 is SMNVEV in the germline V gene (reference sequence). V lost 9 bases and J lost 3; bases outside the gene matches: 7. CDR3 region: CASSQGAFGNTIYF. The CDR3 nucleotides read TGTGCCAGTTCTCAGGGGGCTTTTGGAAACACCATATATTTT.

The V and J genes are TRBV15 and TRBJ2-3, with D possibly being TRBD2 (7 bases). The V end lost 0 bases, the J end lost 5 bases, and 15 bases lay between the germline ends. Germline loops: CDR1 LNHNV, CDR2 YYDKDF (reference sequence). The CDR3 runs to 16 residues. The CDR3 spells CATSRDMAGAGDTQYF. For the CDR3, the DNA is TGTGCCACCAGCAGAGATATGGCGGGGGCGGGAGATACGCAGTATTTT.

The rearrangement uses TRBV29-1 and TRBJ2-7; TRBD2 matches 11 bases. CDR1 is SQVTM and CDR2 is ANQGSEA in the germline V gene. CDR3 length equals 15 residues. V lost 3 bases and J lost 3; bases outside the gene matches: 7. The CDR3 is CSVEVRLAGFYEQYF. The CDR3 DNA follows: TGCAGCGTTGAGGTTCGACTAGCGGGATTCTACGAGCAGTACTTC.

V and J are TRBV7-2 and TRBJ1-3, with TRBD1 matching 9 bases. V shed 5 bases, J shed 4 bases, and the junction held 6 bases outside the gene matches. The CDR3 consists of 15 residues. The germline V gene has CDR1 SGHTA and CDR2 FQGNSA. CDR3 DNA sequence: TGTGCCAGCAGCCCGAGACAGGGGGGAGGAAACACCATATATTTT. Translating it yields CASSPRQGGGNTIYF.